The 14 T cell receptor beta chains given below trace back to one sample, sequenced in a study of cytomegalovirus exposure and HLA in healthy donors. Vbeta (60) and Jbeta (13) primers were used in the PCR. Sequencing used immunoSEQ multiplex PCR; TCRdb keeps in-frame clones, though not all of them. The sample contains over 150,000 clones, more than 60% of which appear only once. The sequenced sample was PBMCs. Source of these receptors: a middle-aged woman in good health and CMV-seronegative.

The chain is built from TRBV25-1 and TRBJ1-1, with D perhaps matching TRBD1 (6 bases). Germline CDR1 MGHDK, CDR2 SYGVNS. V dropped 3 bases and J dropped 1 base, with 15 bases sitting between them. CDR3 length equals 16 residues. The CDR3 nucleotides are TGTGCCAGCAGTGAGTCAACAGGGATGAAGAACACTGAAGCTTTCTTT. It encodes CASSESTGMKNTEAFF.

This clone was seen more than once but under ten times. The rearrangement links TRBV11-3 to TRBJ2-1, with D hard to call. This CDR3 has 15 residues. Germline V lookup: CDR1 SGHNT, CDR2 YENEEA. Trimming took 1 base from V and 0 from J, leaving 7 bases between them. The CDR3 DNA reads TGTGCCAGCAGCTTAGTCCTGAGCTCCTACAATGAGCAGTTCTTC. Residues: CASSLVLSSYNEQFF.

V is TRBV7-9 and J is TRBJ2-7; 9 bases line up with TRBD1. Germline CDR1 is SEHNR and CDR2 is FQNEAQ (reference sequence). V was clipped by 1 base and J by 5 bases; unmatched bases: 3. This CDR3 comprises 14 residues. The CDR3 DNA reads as TGTGCCAGCAGCTTAGGGGGACAGGGAGACGAGCAGTACTTC. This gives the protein CASSLGGQGDEQYF.

CDR3 DNA: TGTGCCAGCAGTGTTGGGGGAGGGGAGTACTTC. Translation: CASSVGGGEYF. The V call is TRBV6-1, the J call TRBJ2-7; 7 positions agree with TRBD2. This CDR3 has 11 residues. The germline CDR1 and CDR2 sequences are MNHNS and SASEGT. The trim removed 4 bases at V and 11 bases at J, leaving 5 bases unmatched.

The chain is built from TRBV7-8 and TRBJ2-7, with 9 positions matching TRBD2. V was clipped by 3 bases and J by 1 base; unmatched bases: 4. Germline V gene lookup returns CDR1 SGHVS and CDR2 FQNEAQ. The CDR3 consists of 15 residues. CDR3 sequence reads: CASSFTSGLSYEQYF. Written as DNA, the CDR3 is TGTGCCAGCAGCTTTACTAGCGGGCTTTCCTACGAGCAGTACTTC.

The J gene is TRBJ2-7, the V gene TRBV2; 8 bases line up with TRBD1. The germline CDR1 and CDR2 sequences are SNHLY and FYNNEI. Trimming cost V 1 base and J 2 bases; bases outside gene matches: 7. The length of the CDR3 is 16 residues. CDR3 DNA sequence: TGTGCCAGCAGTGAAGAAGGACAGGGAAATCCCTACGAGCAGTACTTC. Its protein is CASSEEGQGNPYEQYF.

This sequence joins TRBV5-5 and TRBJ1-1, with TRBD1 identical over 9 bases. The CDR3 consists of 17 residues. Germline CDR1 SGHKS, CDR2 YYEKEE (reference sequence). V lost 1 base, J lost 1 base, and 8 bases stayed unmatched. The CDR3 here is CASSLRDRAVGNTEAFF. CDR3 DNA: TGTGCCAGCAGCTTGAGGGACAGGGCAGTGGGGAACACTGAAGCTTTCTTT.

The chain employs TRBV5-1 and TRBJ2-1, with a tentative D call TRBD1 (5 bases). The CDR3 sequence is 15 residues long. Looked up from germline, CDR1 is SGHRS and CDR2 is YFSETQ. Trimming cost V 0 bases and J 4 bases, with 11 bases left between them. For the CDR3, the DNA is TGCGCCAGCAGCTTGGTTGTGGGGCGGTACAATGAGCAGTTCTTC. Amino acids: CASSLVVGRYNEQFF.

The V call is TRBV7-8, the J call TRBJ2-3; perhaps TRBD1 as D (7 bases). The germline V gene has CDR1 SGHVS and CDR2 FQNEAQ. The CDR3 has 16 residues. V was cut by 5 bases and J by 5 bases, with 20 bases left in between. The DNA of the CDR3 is TGTGCCAGCAGCCCGCGGCGGGACAGTGCTGTAGATACGCAGTATTTT. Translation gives CASSPRRDSAVDTQYF.

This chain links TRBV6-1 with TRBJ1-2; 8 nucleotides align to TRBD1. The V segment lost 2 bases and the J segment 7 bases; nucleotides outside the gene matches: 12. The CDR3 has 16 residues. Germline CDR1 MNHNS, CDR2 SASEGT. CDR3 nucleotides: TGTGCCAGCAGTGAACAGACAGGGGAGATATCAGGTGGCTACACCTTC. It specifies CASSEQTGEISGGYTF.

CDR3 nucleotide sequence: TGTGCCAGCAGTAATGAGGTGACCTACGAGCAGTACTTC. As protein: CASSNEVTYEQYF. The rearrangement joins TRBV6-1 to TRBJ2-7, with D hard to call. The CDR3 covers 13 residues. The germline V gene encodes CDR1 MNHNS and CDR2 SASEGT. The V end lost 5 bases, the J end lost 2 bases, and 10 bases lay between the germline ends.

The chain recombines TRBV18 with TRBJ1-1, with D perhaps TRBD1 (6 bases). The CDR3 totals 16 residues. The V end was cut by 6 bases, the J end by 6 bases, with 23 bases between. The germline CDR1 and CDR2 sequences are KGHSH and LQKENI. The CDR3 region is CASSHQVGDTGSEAFF. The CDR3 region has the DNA TGTGCCAGCTCCCACCAGGTCGGGGACACTGGCTCTGAAGCTTTCTTT.

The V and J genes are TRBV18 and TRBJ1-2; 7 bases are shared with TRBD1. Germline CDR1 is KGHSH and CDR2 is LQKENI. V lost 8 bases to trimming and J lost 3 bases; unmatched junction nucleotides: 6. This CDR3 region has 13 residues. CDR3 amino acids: CASTHDRDYGYTF. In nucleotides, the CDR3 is TGTGCCAGCACCCACGACAGGGACTATGGCTACACCTTC.

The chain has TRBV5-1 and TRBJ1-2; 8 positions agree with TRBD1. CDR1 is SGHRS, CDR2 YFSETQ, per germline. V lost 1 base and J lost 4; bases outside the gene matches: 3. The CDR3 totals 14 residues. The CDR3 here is CASSLQGAGYGYTF. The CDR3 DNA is TGCGCCAGCAGCTTGCAGGGGGCAGGCTATGGCTACACCTTC. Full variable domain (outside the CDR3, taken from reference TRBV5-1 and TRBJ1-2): KAGVTQTPRYLIKTRGQQVTLSCSPISGHRSVSWYQQTPGQGLQFLFEYFSETQRNKGNFPGRFSGRQFSNSRSEMNVSTLELGDSALYLCASSLQGAGYGYTFGSGTRLTVV.